This T cell receptor beta chain was documented in a study of human T cells and chemical hapten exposure. For the study at large: Patch tests applied 0.01% DPC to the upper back and were scored after 6 days. Study results and limitations: Expanded TCRs clustered into significantly more large CDR3 similarity groups than controls, the analysis revealed. Unchanged with DPC sensitization were TCRs above 1 in 1000 frequency. Each of the donors had alopecia, so their immune responses may not resemble those of healthy people.

This clonotype was counted between two and nine times. Its antigen is not identified. One entry per CDR3 protein, called by TCRdb with MiXCR from the RACE reads. The repertoire has approximately 97,000 distinct CDR3 sequences, about an eighth of them found once; the top ten carry 3.2%. Time point: patch test 2, 6 weeks after DPC sensitization. This sample's treatment: therapeutic diphenylcyclopropenone sensitization with weekly scalp DPC. The sample was whole blood, taken in connection with sensitization to the hapten diphenylcyclopropenone (DPC). This receptor was taken from a woman aged 40 to 55 with alopecia areata. Some clones in this sample may be carry-over from other donors' samples.

The CDR3 sequence is CASSRSGVGTDTQYF. The DNA of the CDR3 is TGTGCCAGCAGTCGATCGGGAGTTGGTACAGATACGCAGTATTTT. The chain uses TRBV28 and TRBJ2-3, with TRBD2 as a possible D gene (6 bases). The ends were cut back, 5 bases at V and 3 bases at J, with 15 bases in the middle. CDR1 MDHEN and CDR2 SYDVKM come from the germline V gene. The CDR3 sequence is 15 residues long.